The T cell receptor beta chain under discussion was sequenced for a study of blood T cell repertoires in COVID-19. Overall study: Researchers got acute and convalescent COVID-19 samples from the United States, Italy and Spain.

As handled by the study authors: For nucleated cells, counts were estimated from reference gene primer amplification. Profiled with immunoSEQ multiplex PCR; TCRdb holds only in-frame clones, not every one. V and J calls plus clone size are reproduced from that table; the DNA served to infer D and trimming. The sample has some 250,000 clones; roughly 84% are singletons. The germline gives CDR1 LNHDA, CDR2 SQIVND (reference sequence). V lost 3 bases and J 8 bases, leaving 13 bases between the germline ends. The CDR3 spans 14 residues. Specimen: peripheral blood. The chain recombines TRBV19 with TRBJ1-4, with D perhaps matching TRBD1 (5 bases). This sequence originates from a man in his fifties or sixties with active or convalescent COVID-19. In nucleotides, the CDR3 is TGTGCCAGTAGTATCGCGGACATGCGGGAAAAACTGTTTTTT. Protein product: CASSIADMREKLFF.